This is a list of T cell receptor beta chains from one sample in a study of T cell repertoires and Cas9 in healthy adults. TCRdb's table, derived via immunoSEQ multiplex PCR, lists solely in-frame clones and lacks some. In the table there are more than 13,000 clones, under 90% of which are singletons. Sequences were obtained from Tregs (CD4+, CD25+, CD127-, CD137-, CD154-) from PBMCs; culture status not recorded. The receptors were sampled from a human donor in good health. The CDR3 runs from the conserved cysteine through the conserved F or W. Fields, in order: J gene, V gene, clone size, D gene, CDR3 DNA, CDR3 protein. The D gene is left open where the match is weak. Size is stated for part of the rows, as once, few or many counts, or as a class when the clone is expanded.

j_call: TRBJ1-2
v_call: TRBV6-5
clone_size: .
d_call: .
cdr3_nt: TGTGCCAGCAGTGAAGGCCCGGTTGGCTACACCTTC
cdr3_aa: CASSEGPVGYTF

j_call: TRBJ1-3
v_call: TRBV6-5
clone_size: .
d_call: TRBD1
cdr3_nt: TGTGCCAGCAGTGACCGACAGGGTTTAGGCATATATTTT
cdr3_aa: CASSDRQGLGIYF

j_call: TRBJ2-1
v_call: TRBV19
clone_size: .
d_call: .
cdr3_nt: TGTGCCAGTAGTATGAGAAGGGGACACAATGAGCAGTTCTTC
cdr3_aa: CASSMRRGHNEQFF

j_call: TRBJ2-5
v_call: TRBV5-1
clone_size: .
d_call: TRBD1
cdr3_nt: TGCGCCAGCAGCTTGGATAACAGGGGGCCGGAGACCCAGTACTTC
cdr3_aa: CASSLDNRGPETQYF

j_call: TRBJ2-5
v_call: TRBV29-1
clone_size: .
d_call: .
cdr3_nt: TGCAGCGTGAGATCTCAGGAAGAGACCCAGTACTTC
cdr3_aa: CSVRSQEETQYF

j_call: TRBJ2-6
v_call: TRBV27
clone_size: once
d_call: .
cdr3_nt: TGTGCCAGCAGTTTATCCGGGTACACGTCTGGGGCCAACGTCCTGACTTTC
cdr3_aa: CASSLSGYTSGANVLTF

j_call: TRBJ1-2
v_call: TRBV6-1
clone_size: .
d_call: .
cdr3_nt: TGTGCCAGCAGTGATTCGCAGTTTGACTATGGCTACACCTTC
cdr3_aa: CASSDSQFDYGYTF

j_call: TRBJ2-5
v_call: TRBV5-8
clone_size: .
d_call: .
cdr3_nt: TGTGCCAGCAGCCGTCGGGCTGGTAAAGAGACCCAGTACTTC
cdr3_aa: CASSRRAGKETQYF

j_call: TRBJ2-3
v_call: TRBV5-1
clone_size: .
d_call: TRBD2
cdr3_nt: TGCGCCAGCAGCCGCCCTGGGGGGGGCACAGATACGCAGTATTTT
cdr3_aa: CASSRPGGGTDTQYF

j_call: TRBJ1-2
v_call: TRBV6-4
clone_size: .
d_call: .
cdr3_nt: TGTGCCAGCAGTGATCACAGCCAGGGCTACACCTTC
cdr3_aa: CASSDHSQGYTF

j_call: TRBJ2-5
v_call: TRBV4-1
clone_size: .
d_call: .
cdr3_nt: TGCGCCAGCAGCCAAGGGACTTTGCGGCAAGAGACCCAGTACTTC
cdr3_aa: CASSQGTLRQETQYF

j_call: TRBJ2-7
v_call: TRBV6-5
clone_size: .
d_call: TRBD1
cdr3_nt: TGTGCCGGTAGACAGGGAAGCTCCTACGAGCAGTACTTC
cdr3_aa: CAGRQGSSYEQYF

j_call: TRBJ1-1
v_call: TRBV19
clone_size: .
d_call: .
cdr3_nt: TGTGCCAGTAGTACTGAAGCGAACACTGAAGCTTTCTTT
cdr3_aa: CASSTEANTEAFF

j_call: TRBJ1-1
v_call: TRBV5-1
clone_size: .
d_call: .
cdr3_nt: TGCGCCAGCAGCTTTGTAGGGACGAACACTGAAGCTTTCTTT
cdr3_aa: CASSFVGTNTEAFF

j_call: TRBJ2-5
v_call: TRBV7-8
clone_size: once
d_call: .
cdr3_nt: TGTGCCAGCAGCTTTGACCAAGAGACCCAGTACTTC
cdr3_aa: CASSFDQETQYF

j_call: TRBJ2-1
v_call: TRBV30
clone_size: .
d_call: TRBD2
cdr3_nt: TGTGCCTGGAGTCCCCCATTGCATAAGCGGGGGCCTAGAGTAGGAGAGCAGTTCTTC
cdr3_aa: CAWSPPLHKRGPRVGEQFF

j_call: TRBJ2-7
v_call: TRBV7-2
clone_size: once
d_call: .
cdr3_nt: TGTGCCAGCAGCTTCAGGGTAGAGTCCTACGAGCAGTACTTC
cdr3_aa: CASSFRVESYEQYF

j_call: TRBJ2-1
v_call: TRBV5-1
clone_size: few
d_call: .
cdr3_nt: TGCGCCAGCAATACGGGGGCCTCCATCAATGAGCAGTTCTTC
cdr3_aa: CASNTGASINEQFF

j_call: TRBJ2-2
v_call: TRBV2
clone_size: few
d_call: .
cdr3_nt: TGTGCCAGCAGGGGGGGCACCGGGGAGCTGTTTTTT
cdr3_aa: CASRGGTGELFF

j_call: TRBJ2-7
v_call: TRBV15
clone_size: .
d_call: TRBD1
cdr3_nt: TGTGCCACCAGGGCGGCGGCAGGGGGTAATGAGCAGTACTTC
cdr3_aa: CATRAAAGGNEQYF

j_call: TRBJ2-7
v_call: TRBV4-1
clone_size: .
d_call: .
cdr3_nt: TGCGCCAGCAGCCAAGAAGGTTGGGGTGAACCCTACGAGCATTACTTC
cdr3_aa: CASSQEGWGEPYEHYF

j_call: TRBJ2-7
v_call: TRBV18
clone_size: .
d_call: .
cdr3_nt: TGTGCCAGCTCCGCAGGCGGGACGGTCTACGAGCAGTACTTC
cdr3_aa: CASSAGGTVYEQYF

j_call: TRBJ2-5
v_call: TRBV5-4
clone_size: .
d_call: TRBD2
cdr3_nt: TGTGCCAGCAGCTTTGCGTTTACTAGCGGCAAAGAGACCCAGTACTTC
cdr3_aa: CASSFAFTSGKETQYF

j_call: TRBJ1-1
v_call: TRBV7-9
clone_size: few
d_call: .
cdr3_nt: TGTGCCAGCAGCTCCAGGATCCCCAACACTGAAGCTTTCTTT
cdr3_aa: CASSSRIPNTEAFF

j_call: TRBJ2-3
v_call: TRBV5-1
clone_size: .
d_call: TRBD2
cdr3_nt: TGCGCCAGCCGCACTAGCGGGAGCACAGATACGCAGTATTTT
cdr3_aa: CASRTSGSTDTQYF

j_call: TRBJ1-5
v_call: TRBV6-1
clone_size: .
d_call: .
cdr3_nt: TGTGCCAGCAGTGAACTAGGGGGTATGGGCAATCAGCCCCAGCATTTT
cdr3_aa: CASSELGGMGNQPQHF

j_call: TRBJ2-5
v_call: TRBV18
clone_size: once
d_call: .
cdr3_nt: TGTGCCAGCTCACCGAGGCAGACCCAGTACTTC
cdr3_aa: CASSPRQTQYF

j_call: TRBJ2-2
v_call: TRBV5-1
clone_size: .
d_call: TRBD1
cdr3_nt: TGCGCCAGCAGCTTGAGGGGACAGGGGTACACCGGGGAGCTGTTTTTT
cdr3_aa: CASSLRGQGYTGELFF

j_call: TRBJ2-5
v_call: TRBV9
clone_size: .
d_call: .
cdr3_nt: TGTGCCAGCAGCCAAACTGGACCCGGACAAGAGACCCAGTACTTC
cdr3_aa: CASSQTGPGQETQYF

j_call: TRBJ1-4
v_call: TRBV29-1
clone_size: .
d_call: .
cdr3_nt: TGCAGCGTTGGTGGGGCGGGTAATGAAAAACTGTTTTTT
cdr3_aa: CSVGGAGNEKLFF

j_call: TRBJ2-3
v_call: TRBV5-1
clone_size: .
d_call: .
cdr3_nt: TGCGCCAGCAGCTTGGGGTTGTTCCGTAGCACAGATACGCAGTATTTT
cdr3_aa: CASSLGLFRSTDTQYF

j_call: TRBJ2-7
v_call: TRBV5-1
clone_size: .
d_call: TRBD1
cdr3_nt: TGCGCCAGCAGCCCCGACAGGGGTGGCTCCTACGAGCAGTACTTC
cdr3_aa: CASSPDRGGSYEQYF

j_call: TRBJ1-1
v_call: TRBV10-3
clone_size: .
d_call: TRBD1
cdr3_nt: TGTGCCATCAGGGCCCGGACAGGGGGCTCGGGAGCTTTCTTT
cdr3_aa: CAIRARTGGSGAFF

j_call: TRBJ1-1
v_call: TRBV5-5
clone_size: few
d_call: .
cdr3_nt: TGTGCCAGCAGCTTTACGGGGGGGAACACTGAAGCTTTCTTT
cdr3_aa: CASSFTGGNTEAFF

j_call: TRBJ1-6
v_call: TRBV27
clone_size: .
d_call: .
cdr3_nt: TGTGCCAGCAGTTTTACCGGGACACTAAATTCACCCCTCCACTTT
cdr3_aa: CASSFTGTLNSPLHF

j_call: TRBJ2-4
v_call: TRBV4-2
clone_size: .
d_call: TRBD2
cdr3_nt: TGTGCCAGCAGCCAACAGCGGGGTTCGAACATTCAGTACTTC
cdr3_aa: CASSQQRGSNIQYF

j_call: TRBJ2-5
v_call: TRBV7-6
clone_size: .
d_call: TRBD1
cdr3_nt: TGTGCCAGCAGCGACGTCCGAGGGGGACAGGGCCATGGCAACCAGTACTTC
cdr3_aa: CASSDVRGGQGHGNQYF